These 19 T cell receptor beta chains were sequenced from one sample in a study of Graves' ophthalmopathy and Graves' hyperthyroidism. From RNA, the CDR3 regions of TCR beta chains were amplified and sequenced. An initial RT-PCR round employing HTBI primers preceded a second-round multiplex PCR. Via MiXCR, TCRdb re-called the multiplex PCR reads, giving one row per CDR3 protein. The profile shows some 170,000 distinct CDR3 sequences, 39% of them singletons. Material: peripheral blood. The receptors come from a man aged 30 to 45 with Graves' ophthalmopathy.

CDR3 nucleotide sequence: TGTGCCAGCAGCCACCCGGGACTAGCCTACGAGCAGTACTTC. Amino acid sequence: CASSHPGLAYEQYF. V usage is TRBV14 and J usage is TRBJ2-7; 8 bases are shared with TRBD2. Trimming removed 3 bases from V and 2 bases from J; junction bases left unmatched: 3. CDR1 is SGHDN, CDR2 FVKESK, per germline. The CDR3 extends over 14 amino acids.

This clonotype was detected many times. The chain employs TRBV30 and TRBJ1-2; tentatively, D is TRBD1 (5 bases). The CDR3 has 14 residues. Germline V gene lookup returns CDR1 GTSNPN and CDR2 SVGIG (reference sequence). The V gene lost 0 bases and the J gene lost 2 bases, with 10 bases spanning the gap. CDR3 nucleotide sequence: TGTGCCTGGAGTGTTGGGGGGGTCAACTATGGCTACACCTTC. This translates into CAWSVGGVNYGYTF.

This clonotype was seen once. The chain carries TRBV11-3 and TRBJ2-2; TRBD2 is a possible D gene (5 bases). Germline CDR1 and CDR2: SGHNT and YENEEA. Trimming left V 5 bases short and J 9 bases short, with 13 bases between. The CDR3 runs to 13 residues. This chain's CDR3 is CASSLTPSWELFF. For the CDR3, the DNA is TGTGCCAGCAGCCTCACGCCTAGCTGGGAGCTGTTTTTT.

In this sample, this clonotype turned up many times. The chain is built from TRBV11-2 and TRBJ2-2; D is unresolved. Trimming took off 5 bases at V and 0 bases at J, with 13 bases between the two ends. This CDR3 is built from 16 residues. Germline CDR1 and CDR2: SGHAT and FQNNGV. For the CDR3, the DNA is TGTGCCAGCAGCCCTCAGGCTAGTTCGAACACCGGGGAGCTGTTTTTT. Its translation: CASSPQASSNTGELFF.

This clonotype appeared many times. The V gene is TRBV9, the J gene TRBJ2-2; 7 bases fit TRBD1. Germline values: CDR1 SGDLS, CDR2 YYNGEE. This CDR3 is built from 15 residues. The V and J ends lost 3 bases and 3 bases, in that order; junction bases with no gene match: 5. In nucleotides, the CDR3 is TGTGCCAGCAGCGCAAACAGGGGTGACACCGGGGAGCTGTTTTTT. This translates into CASSANRGDTGELFF.

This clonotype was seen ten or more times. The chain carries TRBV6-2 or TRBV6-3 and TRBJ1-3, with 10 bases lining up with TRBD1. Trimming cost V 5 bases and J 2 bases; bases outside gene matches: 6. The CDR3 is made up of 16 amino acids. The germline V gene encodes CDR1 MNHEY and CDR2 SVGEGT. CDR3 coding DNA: TGTGCCAGCAGTACCGCCGGGACAGGGGCTGGAAACACCATATATTTT. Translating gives CASSTAGTGAGNTIYF.

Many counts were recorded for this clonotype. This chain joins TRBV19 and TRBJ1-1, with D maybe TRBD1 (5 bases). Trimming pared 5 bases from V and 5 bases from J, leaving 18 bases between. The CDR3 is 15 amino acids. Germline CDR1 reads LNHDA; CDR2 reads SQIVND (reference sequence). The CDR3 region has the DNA TGTGCCAGTAGTCTGCCCGGGCGGGGGGTGACTGAAGCTTTCTTT. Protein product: CASSLPGRGVTEAFF.

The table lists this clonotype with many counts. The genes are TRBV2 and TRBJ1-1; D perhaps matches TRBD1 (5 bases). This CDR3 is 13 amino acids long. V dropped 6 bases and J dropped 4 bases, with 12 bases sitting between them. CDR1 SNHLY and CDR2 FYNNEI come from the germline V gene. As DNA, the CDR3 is TGTGCCAGCAGGAGGGGTGAGGCCACTGAAGCTTTCTTT. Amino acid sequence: CASRRGEATEAFF.

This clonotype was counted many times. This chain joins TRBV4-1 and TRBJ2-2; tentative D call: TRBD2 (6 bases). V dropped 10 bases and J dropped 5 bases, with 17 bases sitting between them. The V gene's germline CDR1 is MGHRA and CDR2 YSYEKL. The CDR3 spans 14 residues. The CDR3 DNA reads TGCGCCACGGCGGGATTTATGGGGACCGGGGAGCTGTTTTTT. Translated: CATAGFMGTGELFF.

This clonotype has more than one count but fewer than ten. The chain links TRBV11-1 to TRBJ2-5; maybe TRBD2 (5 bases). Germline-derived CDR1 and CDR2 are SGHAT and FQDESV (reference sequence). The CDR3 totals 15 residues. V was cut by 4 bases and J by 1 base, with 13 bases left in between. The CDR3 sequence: CASSYQRGFQETQYF. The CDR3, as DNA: TGTGCCAGCAGCTACCAGCGAGGGTTCCAAGAGACCCAGTACTTC.

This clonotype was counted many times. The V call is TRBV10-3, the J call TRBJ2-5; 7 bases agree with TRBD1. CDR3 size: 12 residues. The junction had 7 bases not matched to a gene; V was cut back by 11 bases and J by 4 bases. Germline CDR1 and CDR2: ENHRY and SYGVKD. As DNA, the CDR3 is TGTGCCTCCAACACAGGGGCAGAGACCCAGTACTTC. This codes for CASNTGAETQYF.

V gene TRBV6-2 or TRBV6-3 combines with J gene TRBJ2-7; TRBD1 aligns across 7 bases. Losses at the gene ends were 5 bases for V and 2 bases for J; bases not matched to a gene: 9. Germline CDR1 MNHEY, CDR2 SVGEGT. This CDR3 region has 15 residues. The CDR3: CASSNRGGPPYEQYF. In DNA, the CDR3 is TGTGCCAGCAGTAACAGGGGCGGGCCGCCCTACGAGCAGTACTTC.

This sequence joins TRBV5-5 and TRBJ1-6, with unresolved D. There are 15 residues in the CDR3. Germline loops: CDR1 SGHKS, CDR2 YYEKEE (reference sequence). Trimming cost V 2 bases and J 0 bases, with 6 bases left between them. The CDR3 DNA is TGTGCCAGCAGCTTAAGGAGCTCCTATAATTCACCCCTCCACTTT. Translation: CASSLRSSYNSPLHF.

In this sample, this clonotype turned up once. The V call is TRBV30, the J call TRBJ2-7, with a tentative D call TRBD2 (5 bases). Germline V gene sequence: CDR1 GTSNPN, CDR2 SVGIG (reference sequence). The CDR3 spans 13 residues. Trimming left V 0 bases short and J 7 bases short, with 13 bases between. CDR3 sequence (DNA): TGTGCCTGGAGTGTATTAGTAGCGAGGGAGCAGTACTTC. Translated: CAWSVLVAREQYF.

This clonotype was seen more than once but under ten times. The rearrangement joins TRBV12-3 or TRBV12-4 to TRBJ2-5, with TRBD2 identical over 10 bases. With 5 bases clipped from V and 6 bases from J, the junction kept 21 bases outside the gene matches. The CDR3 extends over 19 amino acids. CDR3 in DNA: TGTGCCAGCAGTCCCACAGGGTCGGTCAAGCGGGAGGGCGCAAAGACCCAGTACTTC. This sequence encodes CASSPTGSVKREGAKTQYF.

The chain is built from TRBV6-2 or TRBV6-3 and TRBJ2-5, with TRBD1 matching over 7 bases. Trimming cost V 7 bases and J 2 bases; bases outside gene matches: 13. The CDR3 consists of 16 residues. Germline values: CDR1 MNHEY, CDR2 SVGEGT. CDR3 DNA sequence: TGTGCCAGCACCCCCGTTCCCGGGACAGATCAAGAGACCCAGTACTTC. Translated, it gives CASTPVPGTDQETQYF.

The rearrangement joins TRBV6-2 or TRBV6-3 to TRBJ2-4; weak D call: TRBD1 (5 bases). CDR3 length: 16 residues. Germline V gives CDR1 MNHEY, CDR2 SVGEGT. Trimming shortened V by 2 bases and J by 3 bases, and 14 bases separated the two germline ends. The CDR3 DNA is TGTGCCAGCAGTTACGGACACACCTTTGACAAAAACATTCAGTACTTC. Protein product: CASSYGHTFDKNIQYF.

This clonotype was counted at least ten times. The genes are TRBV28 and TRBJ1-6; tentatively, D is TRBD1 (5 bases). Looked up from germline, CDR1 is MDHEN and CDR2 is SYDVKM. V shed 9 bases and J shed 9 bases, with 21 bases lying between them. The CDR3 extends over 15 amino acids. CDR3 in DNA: TGTGCCAGTCTCGGGGCAGGGTTCTCTGGTTCACCCCTCCACTTT. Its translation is CASLGAGFSGSPLHF.

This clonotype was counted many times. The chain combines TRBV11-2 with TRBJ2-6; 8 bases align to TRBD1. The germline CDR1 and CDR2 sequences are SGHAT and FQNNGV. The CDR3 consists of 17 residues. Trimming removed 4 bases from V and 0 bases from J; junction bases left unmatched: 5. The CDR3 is CASSSQGAGSGANVLTF. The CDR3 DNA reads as TGTGCCAGCAGCTCGCAGGGGGCAGGCTCTGGGGCCAACGTCCTGACTTTC.